The 15 T cell receptor beta chains listed next were all sequenced from one sample in a study of T cell repertoires in cytomegalovirus infection. TCRdb re-called the reads through MiXCR, storing one row per CDR3 protein. Seen here are 310,000 or so distinct CDR3 sequences, roughly a quarter observed once, and the top ten hold 11% to 15%. The sequencing sample was made of PBMCs. The receptors stem from a human donor in good health (CMV status not recorded). Some clones in this sample may be carry-over from other donors' samples.

This sequence joins TRBV5-6 and TRBJ2-3; no reliable D call. This CDR3 region has 14 residues. CDR1 is SGHDT, CDR2 YYEEEE, per germline. Trimming cost V 2 bases and J 6 bases, with 13 bases left between them. The chain's CDR3 is CASSFSDRSDTQYF. CDR3 nucleotides: TGTGCCAGCAGCTTTTCGGACCGCAGCGATACGCAGTATTTT.

This clonotype has only a few counts. The chain links TRBV25-1 to TRBJ2-7; D remains ambiguous. Germline assignment: CDR1 MGHDK and CDR2 SYGVNS. The V end was cut by 4 bases, the J end by 2 bases, with 12 bases between. The CDR3 consists of 14 residues. Here the CDR3 DNA reads TGTGCCAGCAGTGGGTGGGAAGGGACCTACGAGCAGTACTTC. Encoded protein: CASSGWEGTYEQYF.

This clonotype has a handful of counts. The genes are TRBV2 and TRBJ1-1; no firm D call. Germline lookup yields CDR1 SNHLY and CDR2 FYNNEI. This CDR3 contains 15 residues. Deletions cut 6 bases from V and 3 bases from J, with 17 bases between. This CDR3 is CASRRMSATDTEAFF. The CDR3, as DNA: TGTGCCAGCAGGCGGATGTCCGCGACGGACACTGAAGCTTTCTTT.

This clonotype was seen only a few times. V is TRBV7-2 and J is TRBJ2-5; D remains ambiguous. Per germline, CDR1 SGHTA and CDR2 FQGNSA. The CDR3 contains 13 residues. Trimming stripped 1 base from V and 5 bases from J, with 8 bases between. CDR3 loop: CASSLVQSETQYF. CDR3 DNA sequence: TGTGCCAGCAGCTTAGTCCAGAGCGAGACCCAGTACTTC.

The rearrangement uses TRBV20-1 and TRBJ2-7, with TRBD2 identical over 10 bases. J gave up 7 bases and V 6 bases, and 6 bases lay outside the gene matches. There are 12 residues in the CDR3. Per germline, CDR1 DFQATT and CDR2 SNEGSKA (reference sequence). CDR3 sequence (DNA): TGCAGTGCGAGCGGGAGGGCTTGGGAGCAGTACTTC. It codes for CSASGRAWEQYF.

This clonotype was seen ten or more times. This chain joins TRBV7-2 and TRBJ2-7; tentative D call: TRBD1 (6 bases). The V gene lost 5 bases and the J gene lost 2 bases, with 16 bases spanning the gap. The CDR3 contains 15 residues. CDR1 and CDR2 (germline): SGHTA, FQGNSA. CDR3 region: CASSLHTGPPYEQYF. In DNA form, the CDR3 reads TGTGCCAGCAGCCTACACACAGGGCCCCCCTACGAGCAGTACTTC.

This clonotype showed up just a few times. The chain recombines TRBV29-1 with TRBJ1-2, with D tentatively TRBD1 (5 bases). V dropped 1 base and J dropped 3 bases, with 18 bases sitting between them. The CDR3 is 16 residues long. Germline values: CDR1 SQVTM, CDR2 ANQGSEA. The CDR3 sequence is CSVEGIGGVLDYGYTF. The CDR3 DNA sequence: TGCAGCGTTGAAGGGATCGGGGGGGTCCTCGACTATGGCTACACCTTC.

This clonotype was recorded a few times. The chain employs TRBV11-3 and TRBJ2-1; 10 nucleotides align to TRBD2. Per germline, CDR1 SGHNT and CDR2 YENEEA. Trimming removed 0 bases from V and 7 bases from J; junction bases left unmatched: 3. The length of the CDR3 is 15 residues. The DNA for the CDR3 is TGTGCCAGCAGCTTAGAGTCTAGCGGGAGTAATGAGCAGTTCTTC. Residues: CASSLESSGSNEQFF.

This clonotype has at least ten counts. The V call is TRBV28, the J call TRBJ2-2; D is uncertain. Deletions cut 3 bases from V and 6 bases from J, with 2 bases between. The CDR3 length is 11 residues. Germline loops: CDR1 MDHEN, CDR2 SYDVKM. CDR3 sequence (DNA): TGTGCCAGCAGTTTTCCCGGGGAGCTGTTTTTT. Its protein product is CASSFPGELFF.

This clonotype has ten or more counts. The rearrangement uses TRBV7-8 and TRBJ2-4; D unresolved. The CDR3 runs 13 residues. V was trimmed by 5 bases and J by 0 bases, leaving 5 bases between them. From germline, CDR1 is SGHVS and CDR2 FQNEAQ. The CDR3 coding sequence is TGTGCCAGCAGCCTAATAGCCAAAAACATTCAGTACTTC. It yields the protein CASSLIAKNIQYF.

The rearrangement joins TRBV30 to TRBJ1-5, with TRBD1 matching over 8 bases. This CDR3 contains 13 residues. The trim removed 5 bases at V and 1 base at J, leaving 1 base unmatched. The germline V gene has CDR1 GTSNPN and CDR2 SVGIG (reference sequence). The CDR3 region has the DNA TGTGCCTGGGGACAGGGAAGCAATCAGCCCCAGCATTTT. The encoded protein is CAWGQGSNQPQHF.

This clonotype was seen a few times. V usage is TRBV28 and J usage is TRBJ2-7, with 10 positions matching TRBD1. The CDR3 is 14 residues long. Germline values: CDR1 MDHEN, CDR2 SYDVKM. V lost 5 bases to trimming and J lost 5 bases; unmatched junction nucleotides: 6. In DNA, the CDR3 is TGTGCCAGCAGTCCAACCGGGACAGGGGACGAGCAGTACTTC. Amino acid sequence: CASSPTGTGDEQYF.

The rearrangement joins TRBV29-1 to TRBJ2-7, with D maybe TRBD2 (6 bases). Germline V gene sequence: CDR1 SQVTM, CDR2 ANQGSEA. The length of the CDR3 is 12 residues. Trimming took 0 bases from V and 6 from J, leaving 9 bases between them. CDR3 sequence (DNA): TGCAGCGTTGAAGAGGGGAGGCTCGAGCAGTACTTC. It specifies CSVEEGRLEQYF.

This clonotype was observed many times. The chain employs TRBV7-6 and TRBJ2-1; 7 bases align to TRBD2. There are 13 residues in the CDR3. Germline V gene sequence: CDR1 SGHVS, CDR2 FNYEAQ. The J segment lost 4 bases and the V segment lost 6 bases, leaving 3 bases of the junction unmatched. The CDR3 sequence: CASRMGGYNEQFF. CDR3 sequence (DNA): TGTGCCAGCAGGATGGGGGGGTACAATGAGCAGTTCTTC.

The chain combines TRBV20-1 with TRBJ1-1, with D perhaps matching TRBD1 (5 bases). Germline V gene lookup returns CDR1 DFQATT and CDR2 SNEGSKA (reference sequence). The CDR3 is 16 amino acids. Trimming took 3 bases from V and 0 from J, leaving 17 bases between them. The CDR3 sequence: CSARTGAAKMNTEAFF. The DNA of the CDR3 is TGCAGTGCTAGGACCGGGGCAGCTAAAATGAACACTGAAGCTTTCTTT.